This TCR beta chain was observed in a study of blood T cell repertoires in COVID-19. The CDR3 is 14 residues long. Germline loops: CDR1 LNHDA, CDR2 SQIVND (reference sequence). V gave up 4 bases and J gave up 0 bases, with 9 bases separating them. Profiling relied on immunoSEQ multiplex PCR, and the TCRdb table lists in-frame clones only, not all of them. The table lists roughly 140,000 clones, approximately 80% of them singletons. The sequenced material came from peripheral blood. This chain uses TRBV19 with TRBJ1-1, with D unresolved. The sequence came from a woman aged 45-59 years with acute or convalescent COVID-19. This CDR3 is CASSSRSMNTEAFF. The CDR3 DNA is TGTGCCAGTAGTAGTCGCAGTATGAACACTGAAGCTTTCTTT.